The clone carrying this T cell receptor (beta chain) has just one count. Produced via immunoSEQ multiplex PCR; TCRdb's table is partial and in-frame only. The data contain about 110,000 clones, approximately 84% of them singletons. These data come from a study of control samples from healthy donors and cancer patients. V gave up 6 bases and J gave up 6 bases, with 18 bases separating them. This CDR3 region has 14 residues. Looked up from germline, CDR1 is MNHEY and CDR2 is SVGEGT. The chain joins TRBV6-2 or TRBV6-3 to TRBJ2-7, with no clear D. This sequence originates from a young man in good health. The material sequenced was blood. The CDR3: CASSQMGRVGEQYF. The CDR3 DNA is TGTGCCAGCAGCCAAATGGGAAGGGTAGGCGAGCAGTACTTC.